This TCR beta chain was documented in a study of T cell responses to AZD1222 COVID-19 vaccine. Overall study findings and caveats: Repertoire sampling happened only post peak T cell response. Unmutated variant regions are reportedly the target of nearly half of TCRs that are spike-specific.

The V gene end was trimmed by 0 bases and the J gene end by 6 bases; junction bases not matched to a gene: 3. The CDR3 sequence is 15 residues long. Germline CDR1 SGHRS, CDR2 YFSETQ. Comments on this clone: Its antigen remains unidentified.

TCRdb's table, derived via immunoSEQ multiplex PCR, lists solely in-frame clones and lacks some. The sample comprises just over 30,000 clones, approximately 90% of which are singletons, and 14% rests with the top ten. The sequence was obtained from an adult who received the AZD1222 COVID-19 vaccine. Sequenced material: peripheral blood, taken 28 days after the second AZD1222 dose. The gene calls are TRBV5-1 and TRBJ1-5, with 10 bases lining up with TRBD1. For the CDR3, the DNA is TGCGCCAGCAGCTTGGCCGGGGACAGGGGTCAGCCCCAGCATTTT. Residues: CASSLAGDRGQPQHF.